Below, one TCR beta chain is given with its context. This clonotype was seen more than once but under ten times. This clone's antigen is unknown. Nothing much larger sits one base from this clone, and base qualities are not available. Library preparation used PCR. The sequencer listed for this sample is Illumina HiSeq 2500. TCR library preparation used molecular barcoding, with unique molecular identifiers applied to normalize quantification of the TCRbeta repertoire. TCRdb reanalyzed the raw reads on its own, using fastp at Q25 for trimming and MiXCR for clone calling, and kept in-frame beta chains. Each record represents a unique CDR3 protein, reported with the most common genes and DNA among its rows. The sample table records hundreds of thousands of distinct CDR3 sequences; roughly 11% of these occur just once. Of the sample, roughly a quarter is held by the ten largest clones. A distance of 9 bases separates the germline ends of V and J, which lose 0 bases and 5 bases respectively. Inclusive of the bounding cysteine and phenylalanine, the CDR3 is 14 residues long. Of all the DNA, just the CDR3 is kept, 42 bases in frame from base 1. According to the germline V gene, CDR1 reads LGHNA and CDR2 reads YSLEER.

This entry comes from a study of T-cell reconstitution after alpha-beta-depleted transplantation in children (dated by TCRdb to about 2016). General notes on the study: Using TCR repertoire profiling, the study followed T-cell immune reconstitution in a quantitative way in children after TCRalphabeta/CD19-depleted allogeneic hematopoietic cell transplantation. On the study overall, not on this receptor specifically: In some patients, the high TCRbeta diversity seen at day 60 was put down to recipient T cells and intrathymic progenitors that had survived conditioning. Over subsequent months, a decline in hyperexpanded clone frequencies was noted, and after one year, T-cell counts and TCRbeta diversity were mostly ascribed to newly produced T cells. About two months after transplant, the apparently early recovery of alphabetaT-cell counts reportedly depended on just several hundred clones that had expanded rapidly and came from non-depleted graft cells.

This specimen's treatment or condition label, per the study, means: allogeneic hematopoietic cell transplantation with graft depleted of TCRalphabeta T cells and CD19 B cells. Transplant recipients were children who received TCRalphabeta/CD19-depleted allogeneic hematopoietic cell grafts. This TCR derives from a male patient aged 2-10 years who had a stem cell transplant for chronic granulomatous disease, so the T cells may come from the graft donor. The rearranged chain carries TRBV4-3 and TRBJ2-3; a confident D gene designation cannot be given. The sequenced sample was peripheral blood, obtained 180 days after TCRalphabeta/CD19-depleted stem cell transplant. The CDR3 amino acid sequence is: CASSQDPGLDTQYF. Here is the DNA: TGCGCCAGCAGCCAAGATCCCGGGTTAGATACGCAGTATTTT.